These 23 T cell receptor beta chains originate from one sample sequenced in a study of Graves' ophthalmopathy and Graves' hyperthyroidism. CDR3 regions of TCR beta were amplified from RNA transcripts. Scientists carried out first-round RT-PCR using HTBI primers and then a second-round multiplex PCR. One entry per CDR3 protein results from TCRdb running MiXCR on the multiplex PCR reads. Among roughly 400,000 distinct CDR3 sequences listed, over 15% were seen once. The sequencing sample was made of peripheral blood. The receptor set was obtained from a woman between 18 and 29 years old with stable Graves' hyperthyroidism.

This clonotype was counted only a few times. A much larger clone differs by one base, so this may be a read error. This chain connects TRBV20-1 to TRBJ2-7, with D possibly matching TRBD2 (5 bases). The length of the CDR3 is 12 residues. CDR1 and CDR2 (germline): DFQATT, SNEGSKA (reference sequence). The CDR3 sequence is CSLASDPYEQYF. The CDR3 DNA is TGCTCTTTAGCGTCCGATCCCTACGAGCAGTACTTC.

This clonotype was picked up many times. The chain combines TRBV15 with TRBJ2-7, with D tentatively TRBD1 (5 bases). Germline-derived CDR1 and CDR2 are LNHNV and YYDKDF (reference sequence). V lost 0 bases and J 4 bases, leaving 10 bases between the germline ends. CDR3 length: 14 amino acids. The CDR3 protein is CATSRDLGPYEQYF. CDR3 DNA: TGTGCCACCAGCAGAGACCTGGGGCCGTACGAGCAGTACTTC.

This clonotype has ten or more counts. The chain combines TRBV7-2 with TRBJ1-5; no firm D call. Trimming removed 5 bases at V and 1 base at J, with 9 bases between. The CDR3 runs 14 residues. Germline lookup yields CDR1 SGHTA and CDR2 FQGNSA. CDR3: CASSPLYSNQPQHF. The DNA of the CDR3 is TGTGCCAGCAGCCCCCTTTACAGCAATCAGCCCCAGCATTTT.

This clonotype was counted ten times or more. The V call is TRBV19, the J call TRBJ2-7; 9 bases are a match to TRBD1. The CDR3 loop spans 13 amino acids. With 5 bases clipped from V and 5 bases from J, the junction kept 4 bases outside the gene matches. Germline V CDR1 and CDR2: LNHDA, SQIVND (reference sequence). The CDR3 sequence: CASSWDRVDEQYF. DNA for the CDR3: TGTGCCAGTAGTTGGGACAGGGTCGACGAGCAGTACTTC.

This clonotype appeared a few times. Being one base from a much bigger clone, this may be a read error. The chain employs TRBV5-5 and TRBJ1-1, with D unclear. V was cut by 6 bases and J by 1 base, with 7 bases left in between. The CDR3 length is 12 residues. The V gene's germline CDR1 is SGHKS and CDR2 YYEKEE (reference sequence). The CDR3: CASTRGNTEAFF. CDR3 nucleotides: TGTGCCAGCACCCGAGGGAACACTGAAGCTTTCTTT.

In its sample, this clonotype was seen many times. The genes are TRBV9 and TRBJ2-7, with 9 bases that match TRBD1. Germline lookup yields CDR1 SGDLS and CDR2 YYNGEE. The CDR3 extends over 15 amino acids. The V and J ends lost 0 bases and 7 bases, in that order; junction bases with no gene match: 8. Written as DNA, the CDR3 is TGTGCCAGCAGCGTAGGCCTACAGGGGGCGGGTGAGCAGTACTTC. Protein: CASSVGLQGAGEQYF.

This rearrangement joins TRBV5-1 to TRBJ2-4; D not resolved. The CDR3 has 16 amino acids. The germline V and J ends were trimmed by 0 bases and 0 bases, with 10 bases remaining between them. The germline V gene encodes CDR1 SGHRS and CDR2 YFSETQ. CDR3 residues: CASSLDQHLAKNIQYF. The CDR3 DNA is TGCGCCAGCAGCTTGGATCAACATCTAGCCAAAAACATTCAGTACTTC. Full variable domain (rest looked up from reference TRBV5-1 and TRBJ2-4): KAGVTQTPRYLIKTRGQQVTLSCSPISGHRSVSWYQQTPGQGLQFLFEYFSETQRNKGNFPGRFSGRQFSNSRSEMNVSTLELGDSALYLCASSLDQHLAKNIQYFGAGTRLSVL.

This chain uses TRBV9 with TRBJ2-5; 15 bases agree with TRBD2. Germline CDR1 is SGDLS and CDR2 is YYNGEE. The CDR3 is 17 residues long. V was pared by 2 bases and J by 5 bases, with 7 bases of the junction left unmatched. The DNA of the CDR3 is TGTGCCAGCAGCGTCTCAACGGGACTAGCGGGGGGTGAGACCCAGTACTTC. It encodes CASSVSTGLAGGETQYF.

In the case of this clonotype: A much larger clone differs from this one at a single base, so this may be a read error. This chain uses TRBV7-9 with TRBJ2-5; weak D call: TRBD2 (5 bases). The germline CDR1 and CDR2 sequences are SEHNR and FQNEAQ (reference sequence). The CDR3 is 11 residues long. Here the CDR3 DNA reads TGTGCCAGCGAGAAGGAGGAGACCAAGTACTTC. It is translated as CASEKEETKYF. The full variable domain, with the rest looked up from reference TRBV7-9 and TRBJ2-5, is DTGVSQNPRHKITKRGQNVTFRCDPISEHNRLYWYRQTLGQGPEFLTYFQNEAQLEKSRLLSDRFSAERPKGSFSTLEIQRTEQGDSAMYLCASEKEETKYFGPGTRLLVL.

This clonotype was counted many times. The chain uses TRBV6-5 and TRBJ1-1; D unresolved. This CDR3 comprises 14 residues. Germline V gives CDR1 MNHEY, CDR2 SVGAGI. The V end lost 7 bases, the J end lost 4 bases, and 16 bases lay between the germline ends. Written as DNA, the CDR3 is TGTGCCAGCAAATGGGAGGGCGTATCCACTGAAGCTTTCTTT. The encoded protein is CASKWEGVSTEAFF.

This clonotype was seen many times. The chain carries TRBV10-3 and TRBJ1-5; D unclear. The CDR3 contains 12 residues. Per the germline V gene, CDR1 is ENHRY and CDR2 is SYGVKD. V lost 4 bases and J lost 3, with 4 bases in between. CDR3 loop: CAISGPNQPQHF. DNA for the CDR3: TGTGCCATCAGTGGTCCCAATCAGCCCCAGCATTTT.

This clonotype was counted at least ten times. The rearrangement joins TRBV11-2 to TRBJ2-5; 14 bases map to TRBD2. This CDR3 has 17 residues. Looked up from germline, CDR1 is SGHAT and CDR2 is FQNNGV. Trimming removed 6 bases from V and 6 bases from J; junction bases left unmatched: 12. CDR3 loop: CASSRGTSGGKRQTQYF. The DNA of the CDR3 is TGTGCCAGCAGTCGTGGGACTAGCGGGGGTAAAAGACAGACCCAGTACTTC.

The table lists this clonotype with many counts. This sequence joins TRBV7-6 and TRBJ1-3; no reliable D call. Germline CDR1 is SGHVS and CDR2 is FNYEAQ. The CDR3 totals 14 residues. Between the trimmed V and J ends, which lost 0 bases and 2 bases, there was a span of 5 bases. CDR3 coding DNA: TGTGCCAGCAGCTTAGCGGGGACTGGAAACACCATATATTTT. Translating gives CASSLAGTGNTIYF.

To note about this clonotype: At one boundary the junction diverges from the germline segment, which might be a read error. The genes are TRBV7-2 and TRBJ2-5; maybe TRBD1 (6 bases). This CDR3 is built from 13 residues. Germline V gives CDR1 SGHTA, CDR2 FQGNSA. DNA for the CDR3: TGTGCCAGCAGCTTAGTGGGGGCAGAGGCCCAGTACTTC. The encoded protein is CASSLVGAEAQYF. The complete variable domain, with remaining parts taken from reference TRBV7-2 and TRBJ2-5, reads GAGVSQSPSNKVTEKGKDVELRCDPISGHTALYWYRQSLGQGLEFLIYFQGNSAPDKSGLPSDRFSAERTGGSVSTLTIQRTQQEDSAVYLCASSLVGAEAQYFGPGTRLLVL.

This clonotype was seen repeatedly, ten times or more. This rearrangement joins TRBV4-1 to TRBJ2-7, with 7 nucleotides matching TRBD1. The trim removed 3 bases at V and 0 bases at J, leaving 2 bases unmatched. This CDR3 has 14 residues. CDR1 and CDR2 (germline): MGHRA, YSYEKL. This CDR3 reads CASSQGTDSYEQYF. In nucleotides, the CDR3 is TGCGCCAGCAGCCAGGGGACAGACTCCTACGAGCAGTACTTC.

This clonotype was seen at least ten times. The CDR3 DNA follows: TGTGCCAGCGGGTACGGATCCGTGGGTGAAGCTTTCTTT. Protein: CASGYGSVGEAFF. The chain has TRBV12-3 or TRBV12-4 and TRBJ1-1; D is unresolved. V shed 8 bases and J shed 7 bases, with 17 bases lying between them. The length of the CDR3 is 13 residues.

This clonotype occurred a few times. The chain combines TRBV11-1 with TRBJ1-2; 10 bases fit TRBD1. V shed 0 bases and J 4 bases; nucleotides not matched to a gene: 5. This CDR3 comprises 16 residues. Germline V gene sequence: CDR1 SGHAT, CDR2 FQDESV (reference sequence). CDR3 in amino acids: CASSLAKTGGLYGYTF. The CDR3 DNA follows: TGTGCCAGCAGCTTAGCGAAGACAGGGGGCCTCTATGGCTACACCTTC.

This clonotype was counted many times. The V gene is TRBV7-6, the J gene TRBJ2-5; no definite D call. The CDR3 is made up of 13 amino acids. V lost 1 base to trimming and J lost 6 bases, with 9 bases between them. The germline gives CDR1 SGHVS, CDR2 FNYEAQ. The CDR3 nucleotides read TGTGCCAGCAGCTTAGATGGTGGGAAGACCCAGTACTTC. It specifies CASSLDGGKTQYF. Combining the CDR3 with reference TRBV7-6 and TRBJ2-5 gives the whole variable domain GAGVSQSPRYKVTKRGQDVALRCDPISGHVSLYWYRQALGQGPEFLTYFNYEAQQDKSGLPNDRFSAERPEGSISTLTIQRTEQRDSAMYRCASSLDGGKTQYFGPGTRLLVL.

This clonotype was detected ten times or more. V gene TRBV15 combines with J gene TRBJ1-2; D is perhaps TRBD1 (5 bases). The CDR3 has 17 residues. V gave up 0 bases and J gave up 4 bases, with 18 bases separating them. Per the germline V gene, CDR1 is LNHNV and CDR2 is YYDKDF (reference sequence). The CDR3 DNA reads TGTGCCACCAGCAGAGAGGGCAGGGACTCCAGCCCCTATGGCTACACCTTC. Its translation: CATSREGRDSSPYGYTF.

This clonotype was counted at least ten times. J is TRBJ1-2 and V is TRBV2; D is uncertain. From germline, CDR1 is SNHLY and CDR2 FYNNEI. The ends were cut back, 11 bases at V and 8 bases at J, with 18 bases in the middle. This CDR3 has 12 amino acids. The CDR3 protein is CASRPLSRGYTF. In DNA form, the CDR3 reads TGTGCCTCCCGGCCCCTATCGAGGGGCTACACCTTC. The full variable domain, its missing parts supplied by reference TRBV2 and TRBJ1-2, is EPEVTQTPSHQVTQMGQEVILRCVPISNHLYFYWYRQILGQKVEFLVSFYNNEISEKSEIFDDQFSVERPDGSNFTLKIRSTKLEDSAMYFCASRPLSRGYTFGSGTRLTVV.

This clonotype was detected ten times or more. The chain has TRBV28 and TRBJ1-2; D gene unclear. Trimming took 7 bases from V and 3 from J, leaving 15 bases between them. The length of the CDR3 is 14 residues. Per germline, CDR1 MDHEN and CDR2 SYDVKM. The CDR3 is CASTPPGYDYGYTF. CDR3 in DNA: TGTGCCAGCACCCCCCCCGGGTACGACTATGGCTACACCTTC.

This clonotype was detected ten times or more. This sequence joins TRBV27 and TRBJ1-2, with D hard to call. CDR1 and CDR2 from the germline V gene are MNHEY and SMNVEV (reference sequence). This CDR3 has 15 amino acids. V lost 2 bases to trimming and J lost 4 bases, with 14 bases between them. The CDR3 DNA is TGTGCCAGCAGTTTAGTAGCAGGAGGGTTCTATGGCTACACCTTC. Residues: CASSLVAGGFYGYTF.

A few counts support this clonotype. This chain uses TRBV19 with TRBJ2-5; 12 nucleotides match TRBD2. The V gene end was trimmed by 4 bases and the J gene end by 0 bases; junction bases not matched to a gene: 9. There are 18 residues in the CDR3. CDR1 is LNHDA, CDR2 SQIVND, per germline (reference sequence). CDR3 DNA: TGTGCCAGTAGTACCCGACTAGCGGGGGCCCCCAACCAAGAGACCCAGTACTTC. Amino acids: CASSTRLAGAPNQETQYF.